The 8 T cell receptor beta chains below come from one sample, sequenced in a study of glioma-infiltrating T cells after dendritic cell vaccination. Produced via immunoSEQ multiplex PCR; TCRdb's table is partial and in-frame only. The table records about 49,000 clones, over 75% of them present only once. The input for sequencing was blood, taken before dendritic cell vaccination. All receptors derive from a human donor with glioblastoma.

The J gene is TRBJ2-7, the V gene TRBV27; D is possibly TRBD1 (6 bases). In germline, CDR1 is MNHEY, CDR2 SMNVEV (reference sequence). The CDR3 extends over 16 amino acids. Trimming took 0 bases from V and 1 from J, leaving 13 bases between them. In DNA, the CDR3 is TGTGCCAGCAGTTTATCTCAGGGGTTAGTATCCTACGAGCAGTACTTC. It translates to CASSLSQGLVSYEQYF.

V usage is TRBV6-6 and J usage is TRBJ1-2, with 11 positions matching TRBD1. V was pared by 7 bases and J by 7 bases, with 5 bases of the junction left unmatched. The CDR3 consists of 13 residues. CDR1 and CDR2 (germline): MNHNY, SVGAGI (reference sequence). CDR3: CASMDRGRGGYTF. The CDR3 DNA follows: TGTGCCAGCATGGACAGGGGGCGAGGTGGCTACACCTTC.

V usage is TRBV4-3 and J usage is TRBJ2-1; 10 bases are a match to TRBD2. In germline, CDR1 is LGHNA, CDR2 YSLEER. CDR3 length: 15 amino acids. V lost 1 base to trimming and J lost 10 bases; unmatched junction nucleotides: 7. The CDR3 DNA is TGCGCCAGCAGCCAAGGGGCTAGCGGGAGAGACGAGCAGTTCTTC. Translating gives CASSQGASGRDEQFF.

The chain has TRBV5-4 and TRBJ2-3; TRBD2 aligns across 7 bases. V was clipped by 2 bases and J by 2 bases; unmatched bases: 8. The germline V gene encodes CDR1 SGHNT and CDR2 YYREEE (reference sequence). This CDR3 region has 16 residues. The CDR3 nucleotides read TGTGCCAGCAGCTTATCGCCGGGACTACACACAGATACGCAGTATTTT. It encodes CASSLSPGLHTDTQYF.

J is TRBJ2-3 and V is TRBV5-4; 15 bases map to TRBD2. Losses at the gene ends were 4 bases for V and 10 bases for J; bases not matched to a gene: 4. This CDR3 contains 14 residues. CDR1 SGHNT and CDR2 YYREEE come from the germline V gene (reference sequence). In DNA, the CDR3 is TGTGCCAGCAGCCCGGGACTAGCGGGGGGCCCGCAGTATTTT. Translating gives CASSPGLAGGPQYF.

This clone showed up just once. V is TRBV7-2 and J is TRBJ1-1; 7 bases map to TRBD1. V was clipped by 5 bases and J by 5 bases; unmatched bases: 11. CDR1 and CDR2 from the germline V gene are SGHTA and FQGNSA. CDR3 length equals 15 residues. CDR3 bases: TGTGCCAGCAGCCCCCAGGAGGGGGCGGTTACTGAAGCTTTCTTT. Translating gives CASSPQEGAVTEAFF.

CDR3 sequence: CASASLLISEQYF. CDR3 bases: TGTGCCAGCGCCTCGCTACTAATTTCCGAGCAGTACTTC. This sequence joins TRBV2 and TRBJ2-5, with unresolved D. The better agreement between TRBJ2-7 and the DNA end casts doubt on the J call. Per germline, CDR1 SNHLY and CDR2 FYNNEI. This CDR3 is built from 13 residues.

The rearrangement links TRBV7-2 to TRBJ1-1; TRBD1 is a possible D gene (6 bases). The CDR3 is made up of 15 amino acids. Between the trimmed V and J ends, which lost 4 bases and 0 bases, there was a span of 12 bases. Germline CDR1 reads SGHTA; CDR2 reads FQGNSA. The CDR3 sequence is CASSSTGTLNTEAFF. CDR3 bases: TGTGCCAGCAGCTCCACCGGGACACTGAACACTGAAGCTTTCTTT.